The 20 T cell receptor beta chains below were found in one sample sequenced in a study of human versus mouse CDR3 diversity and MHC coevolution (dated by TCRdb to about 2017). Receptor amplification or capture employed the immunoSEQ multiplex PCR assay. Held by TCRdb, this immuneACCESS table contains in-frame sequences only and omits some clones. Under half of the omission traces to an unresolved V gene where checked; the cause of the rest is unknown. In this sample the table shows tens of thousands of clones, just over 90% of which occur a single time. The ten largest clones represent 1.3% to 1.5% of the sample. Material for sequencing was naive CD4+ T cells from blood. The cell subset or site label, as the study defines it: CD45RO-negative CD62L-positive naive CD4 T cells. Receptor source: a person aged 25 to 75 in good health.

CDR3 region: CASSFDRGRTEAFF. The CDR3 nucleotides read TGTGCCAGCAGTTTCGACAGGGGGAGAACTGAAGCTTTCTTT. The rearrangement links TRBV7-9 to TRBJ1-1; 9 bases agree with TRBD1. Germline CDR1 is SEHNR and CDR2 is FQNEAQ (reference sequence). This CDR3 has 14 residues. The V segment lost 6 bases and the J segment 5 bases; nucleotides outside the gene matches: 7.

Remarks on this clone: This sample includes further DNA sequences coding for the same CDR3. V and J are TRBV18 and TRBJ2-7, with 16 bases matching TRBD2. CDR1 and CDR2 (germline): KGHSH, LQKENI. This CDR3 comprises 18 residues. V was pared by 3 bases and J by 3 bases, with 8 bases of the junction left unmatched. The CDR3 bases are TGTGCCAGCTCACCCGCCGGGACTAGCGGGAGGGCTGGCTACGAGCAGTACTTC. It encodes CASSPAGTSGRAGYEQYF.

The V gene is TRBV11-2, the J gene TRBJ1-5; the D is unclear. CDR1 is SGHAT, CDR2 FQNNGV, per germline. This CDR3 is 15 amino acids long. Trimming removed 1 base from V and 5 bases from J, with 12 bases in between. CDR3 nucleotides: TGTGCCAGCAGCTTAGGGATCGGAGGGTATCAGCCCCAGCATTTT. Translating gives CASSLGIGGYQPQHF.

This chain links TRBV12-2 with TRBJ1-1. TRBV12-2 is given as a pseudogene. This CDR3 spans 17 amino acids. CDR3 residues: CASRLLVAVGPNTEAFF. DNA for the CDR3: TGTGCAAGTCGCTTATTGGTCGCGGTCGGCCCGAACACTGAAGCTTTCTTT.

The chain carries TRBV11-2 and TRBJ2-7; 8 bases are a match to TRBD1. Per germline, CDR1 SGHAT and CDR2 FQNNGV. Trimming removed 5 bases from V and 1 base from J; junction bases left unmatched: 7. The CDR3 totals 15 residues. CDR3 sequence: CASSSRTGPSYEQYF. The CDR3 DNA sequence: TGTGCCAGCAGCAGCAGGACAGGGCCTTCCTACGAGCAGTACTTC.

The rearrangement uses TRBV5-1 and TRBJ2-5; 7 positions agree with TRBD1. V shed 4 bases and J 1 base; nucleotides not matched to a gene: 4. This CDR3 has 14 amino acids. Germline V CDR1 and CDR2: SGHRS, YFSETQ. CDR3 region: CASSTGTVQETQYF. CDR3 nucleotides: TGCGCCAGCAGCACTGGGACAGTCCAAGAGACCCAGTACTTC.

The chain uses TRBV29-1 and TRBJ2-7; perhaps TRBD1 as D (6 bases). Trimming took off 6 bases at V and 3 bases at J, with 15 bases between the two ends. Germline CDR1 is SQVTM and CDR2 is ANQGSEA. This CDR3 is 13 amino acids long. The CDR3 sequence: CSVKGQGRYEQYF. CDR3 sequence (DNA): TGCAGCGTAAAAGGCCAGGGGCGCTACGAGCAGTACTTC.

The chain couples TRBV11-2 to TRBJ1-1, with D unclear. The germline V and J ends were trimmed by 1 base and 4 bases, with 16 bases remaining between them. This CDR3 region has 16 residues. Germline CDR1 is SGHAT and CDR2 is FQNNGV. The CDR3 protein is CASSLGVGSSGTEAFF. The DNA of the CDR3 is TGTGCCAGCAGCTTAGGGGTCGGGTCGAGTGGCACTGAAGCTTTCTTT.

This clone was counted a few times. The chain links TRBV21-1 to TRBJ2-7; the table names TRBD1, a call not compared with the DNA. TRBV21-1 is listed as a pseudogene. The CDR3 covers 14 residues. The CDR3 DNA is TGTGCCAGCAGCAAAGGTAAAGGGGACTACGAGCAGTACTTC. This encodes CASSKGKGDYEQYF.

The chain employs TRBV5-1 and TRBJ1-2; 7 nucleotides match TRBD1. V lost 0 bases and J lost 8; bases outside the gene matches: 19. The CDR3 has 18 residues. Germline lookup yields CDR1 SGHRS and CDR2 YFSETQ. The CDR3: CASSLVLTLGTDSWGYTF. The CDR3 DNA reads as TGCGCCAGCAGCTTGGTCCTCACCCTTGGGACAGACAGCTGGGGCTACACCTTC.

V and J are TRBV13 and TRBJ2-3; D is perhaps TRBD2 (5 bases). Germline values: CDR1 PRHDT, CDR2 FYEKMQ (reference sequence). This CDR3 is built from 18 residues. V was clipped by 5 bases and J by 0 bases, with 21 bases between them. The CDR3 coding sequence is TGTGCCAGCAGCCCCCGGGTAGGACTTTTGCCTAGCACAGATACGCAGTATTTT. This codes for CASSPRVGLLPSTDTQYF.

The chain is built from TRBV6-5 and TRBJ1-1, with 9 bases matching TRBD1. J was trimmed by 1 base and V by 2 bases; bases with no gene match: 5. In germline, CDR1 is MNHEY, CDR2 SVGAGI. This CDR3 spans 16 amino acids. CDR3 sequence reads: CASSYETGGGNTEAFF. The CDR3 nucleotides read TGTGCCAGCAGTTACGAGACAGGGGGGGGGAACACTGAAGCTTTCTTT.

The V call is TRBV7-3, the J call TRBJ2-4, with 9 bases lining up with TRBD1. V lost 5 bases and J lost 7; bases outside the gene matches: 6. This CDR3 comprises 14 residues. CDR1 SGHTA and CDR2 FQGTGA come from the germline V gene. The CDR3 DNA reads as TGTGCCAGCAGCATGACAGGGGGTCTGAACATTCAGTACTTC. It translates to CASSMTGGLNIQYF.

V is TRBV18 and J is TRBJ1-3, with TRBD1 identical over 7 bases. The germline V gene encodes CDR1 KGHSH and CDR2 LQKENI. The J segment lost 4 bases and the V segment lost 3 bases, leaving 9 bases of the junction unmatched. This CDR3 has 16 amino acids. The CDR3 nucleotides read TGTGCCAGCTCACCCGAACAGGGGAGTGGAGGAAACACCATATATTTT. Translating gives CASSPEQGSGGNTIYF.

CDR3 residues: CASSQADATNEKLFF. The CDR3 DNA reads as TGCGCCAGCAGTCAGGCCGATGCAACTAATGAAAAACTGTTTTTT. The V and J genes are TRBV23-1 and TRBJ1-4; unclear D gene. TRBV23-1 is marked as an open reading frame, function uncertain. This CDR3 is 15 amino acids long. Trimming pared 3 bases from V and 0 bases from J, leaving 8 bases between.

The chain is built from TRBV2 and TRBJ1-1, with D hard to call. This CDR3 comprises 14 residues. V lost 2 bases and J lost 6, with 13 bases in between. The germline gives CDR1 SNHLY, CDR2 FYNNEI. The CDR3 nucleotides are TGTGCCAGCAGTGAATTGGGGAGATTGGCTGAAGCTTTCTTT. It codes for CASSELGRLAEAFF.

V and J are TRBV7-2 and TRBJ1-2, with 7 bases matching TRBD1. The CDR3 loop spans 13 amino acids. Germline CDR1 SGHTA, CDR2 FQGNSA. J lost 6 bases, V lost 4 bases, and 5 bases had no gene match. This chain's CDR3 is CASSSDRFHGYTF. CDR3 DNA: TGTGCCAGCAGCTCGGACAGGTTCCATGGCTACACCTTC.

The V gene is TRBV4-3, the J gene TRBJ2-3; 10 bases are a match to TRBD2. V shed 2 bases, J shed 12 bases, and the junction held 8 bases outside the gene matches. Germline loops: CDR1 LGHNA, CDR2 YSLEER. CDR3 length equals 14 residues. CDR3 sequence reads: CASSQITSGDLQYF. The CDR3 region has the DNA TGCGCCAGCAGCCAAATTACTAGCGGGGATTTACAGTATTTT.

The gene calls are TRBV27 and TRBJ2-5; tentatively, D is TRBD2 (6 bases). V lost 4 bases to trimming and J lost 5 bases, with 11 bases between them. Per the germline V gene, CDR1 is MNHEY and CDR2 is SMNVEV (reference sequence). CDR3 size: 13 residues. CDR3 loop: CASSWAGLETQYF. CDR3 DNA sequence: TGTGCCAGCAGTTGGGCGGGGTTGGAGACCCAGTACTTC.

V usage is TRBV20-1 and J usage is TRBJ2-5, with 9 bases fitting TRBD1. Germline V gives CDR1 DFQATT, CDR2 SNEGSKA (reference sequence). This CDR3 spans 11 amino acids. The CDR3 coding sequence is TGCAGCGCGGGACAGGGTTTAACCCAGTACTTC. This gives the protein CSAGQGLTQYF.